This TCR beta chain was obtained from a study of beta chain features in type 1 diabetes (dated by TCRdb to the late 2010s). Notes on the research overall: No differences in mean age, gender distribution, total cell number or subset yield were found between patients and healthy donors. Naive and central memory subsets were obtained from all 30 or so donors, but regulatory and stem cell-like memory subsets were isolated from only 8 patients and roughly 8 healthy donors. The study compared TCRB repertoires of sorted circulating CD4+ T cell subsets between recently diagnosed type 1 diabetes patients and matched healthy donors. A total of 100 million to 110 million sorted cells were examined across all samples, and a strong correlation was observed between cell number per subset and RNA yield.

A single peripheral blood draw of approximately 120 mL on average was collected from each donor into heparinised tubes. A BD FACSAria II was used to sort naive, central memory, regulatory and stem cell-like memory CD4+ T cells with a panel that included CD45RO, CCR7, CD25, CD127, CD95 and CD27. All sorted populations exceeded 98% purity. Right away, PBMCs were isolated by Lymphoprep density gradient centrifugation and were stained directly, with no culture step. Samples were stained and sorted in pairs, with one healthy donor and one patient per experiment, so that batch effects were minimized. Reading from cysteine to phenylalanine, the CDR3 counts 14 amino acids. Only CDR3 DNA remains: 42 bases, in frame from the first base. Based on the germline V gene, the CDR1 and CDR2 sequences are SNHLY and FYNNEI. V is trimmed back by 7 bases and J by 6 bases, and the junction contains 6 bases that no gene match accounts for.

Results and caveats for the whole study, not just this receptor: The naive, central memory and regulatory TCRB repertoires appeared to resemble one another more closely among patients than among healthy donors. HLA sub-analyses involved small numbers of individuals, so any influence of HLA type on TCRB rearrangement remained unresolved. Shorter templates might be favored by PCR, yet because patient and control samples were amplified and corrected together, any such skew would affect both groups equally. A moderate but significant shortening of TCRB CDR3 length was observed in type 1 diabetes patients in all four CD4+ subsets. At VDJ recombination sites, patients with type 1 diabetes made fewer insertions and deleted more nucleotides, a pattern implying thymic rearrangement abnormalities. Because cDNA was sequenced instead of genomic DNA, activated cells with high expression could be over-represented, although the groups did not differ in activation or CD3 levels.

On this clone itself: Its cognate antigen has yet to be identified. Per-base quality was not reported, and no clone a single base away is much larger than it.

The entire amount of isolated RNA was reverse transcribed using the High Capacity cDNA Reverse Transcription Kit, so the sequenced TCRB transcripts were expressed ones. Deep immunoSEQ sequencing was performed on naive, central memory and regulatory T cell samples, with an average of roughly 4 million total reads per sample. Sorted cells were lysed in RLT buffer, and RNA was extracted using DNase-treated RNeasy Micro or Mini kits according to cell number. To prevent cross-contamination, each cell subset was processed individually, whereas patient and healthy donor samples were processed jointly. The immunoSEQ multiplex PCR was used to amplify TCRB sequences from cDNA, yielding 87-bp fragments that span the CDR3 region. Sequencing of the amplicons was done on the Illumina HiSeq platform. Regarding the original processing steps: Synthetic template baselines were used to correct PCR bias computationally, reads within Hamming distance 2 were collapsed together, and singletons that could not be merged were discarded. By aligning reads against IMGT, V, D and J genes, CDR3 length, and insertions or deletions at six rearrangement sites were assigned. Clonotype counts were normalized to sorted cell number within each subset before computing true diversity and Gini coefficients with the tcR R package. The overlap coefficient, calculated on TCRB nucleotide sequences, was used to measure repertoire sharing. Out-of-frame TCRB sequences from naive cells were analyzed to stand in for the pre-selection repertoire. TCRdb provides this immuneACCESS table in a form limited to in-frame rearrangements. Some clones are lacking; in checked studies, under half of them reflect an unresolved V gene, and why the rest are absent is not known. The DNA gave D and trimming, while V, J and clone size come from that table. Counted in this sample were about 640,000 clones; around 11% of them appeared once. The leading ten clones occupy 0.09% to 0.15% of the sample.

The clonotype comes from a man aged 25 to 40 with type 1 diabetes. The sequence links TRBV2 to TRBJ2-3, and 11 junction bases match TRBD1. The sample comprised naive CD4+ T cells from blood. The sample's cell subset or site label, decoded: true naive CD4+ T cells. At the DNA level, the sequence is TGTGCCAGCATGGGACAGGGGGATTCGGATACGCAGTATTTT. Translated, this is CASMGQGDSDTQYF.